This entry lists 17 T cell receptor beta chains sequenced from one sample in a study of cytomegalovirus exposure and HLA in healthy donors. A multiplex PCR was run with 60 Vbeta primers and 13 Jbeta primers. Assay: immunoSEQ multiplex PCR; the TCRdb copy retains only in-frame clones and omits some. In the table there are under 150,000 clones, 60% to 85% of which are singletons. The sample was PBMCs. The receptors shown here come from a man between 25 and 39 years old in good health and CMV-seronegative.

This clone was picked up one time. The CDR3 DNA is TGTGCCAGCAGCTTGGTGGGGACTGTCGAGCAGTACTTC. Amino acid sequence: CASSLVGTVEQYF. The rearrangement links TRBV5-6 to TRBJ2-7, with D possibly TRBD2 on 6 matching bases. Looked up from germline, CDR1 is SGHDT and CDR2 is YYEEEE. The germline V and J ends were trimmed by 0 bases and 6 bases, with 10 bases remaining between them. The length of the CDR3 is 13 residues.

This clone turned up a few times. CDR3 sequence reads: CASSGQYHTEAFF. The CDR3 DNA reads TGTGCCAGCAGTGGACAGTACCACACTGAAGCTTTCTTT. The rearrangement links TRBV6-1 to TRBJ1-1, with D possibly TRBD1 on 5 matching bases. This CDR3 has 13 amino acids. Germline CDR1 MNHNS, CDR2 SASEGT. Trimming removed 4 bases at V and 3 bases at J, with 9 bases between.

The rearrangement links TRBV6-5 to TRBJ1-1, with 7 bases identical to TRBD1. Germline CDR1 reads MNHEY; CDR2 reads SVGAGI. V lost 5 bases, J lost 5 bases, and 8 bases stayed unmatched. This CDR3 is 14 amino acids long. The DNA for the CDR3 is TGTGCCAGCAGTAAAAGACAGGGTGTGACTGAAGCTTTCTTT. Protein sequence: CASSKRQGVTEAFF.

The chain uses TRBV6-5 and TRBJ2-5; TRBD1 might be the D (6 bases). The germline V gene has CDR1 MNHEY and CDR2 SVGAGI. The V end was cut by 5 bases, the J end by 3 bases, with 13 bases between. The CDR3 totals 14 residues. The chain's CDR3 is CASSQLRDKETQYF. DNA of the CDR3: TGTGCCAGCAGTCAACTCCGGGACAAAGAGACCCAGTACTTC.

J is TRBJ2-4 and V is TRBV10-1; D is possibly TRBD2 (6 bases). The CDR3 loop spans 15 amino acids. Trimming took off 0 bases at V and 9 bases at J, with 15 bases between the two ends. Germline-derived CDR1 and CDR2 are WNHNN and SYGVQD (reference sequence). CDR3 residues: CASSESMGGSGIQYF. The CDR3 nucleotides are TGCGCCAGCAGTGAGTCGATGGGGGGTTCGGGCATTCAGTACTTC.

This clone was seen once. The chain couples TRBV27 to TRBJ1-5; D may be TRBD1 (6 bases). CDR3 length equals 15 residues. The V gene's germline CDR1 is MNHEY and CDR2 SMNVEV (reference sequence). Between the trimmed V and J ends, which lost 5 bases and 6 bases, there was a span of 17 bases. CDR3 residues: CASSLGRGEGQPQHF. The CDR3 region has the DNA TGTGCCAGCAGTCTCGGGAGGGGGGAGGGTCAGCCCCAGCATTTT.

The CDR3 region is CASSLQAEAFF. CDR3 coding DNA: TGTGCCAGCAGCTTACAGGCTGAAGCTTTCTTT. This rearrangement joins TRBV7-8 to TRBJ1-1; no reliable D call. V gave up 2 bases and J gave up 6 bases, with 4 bases separating them. Germline V gene lookup returns CDR1 SGHVS and CDR2 FQNEAQ. The CDR3 consists of 11 residues.

This sequence joins TRBV6-5 and TRBJ1-2; a weak D match, TRBD1 (6 bases). This CDR3 spans 14 amino acids. Looked up from germline, CDR1 is MNHEY and CDR2 is SVGAGI. The V end lost 5 bases, the J end lost 5 bases, and 15 bases lay between the germline ends. CDR3 residues: CASSTLGGQYGYTF. The DNA for the CDR3 is TGTGCCAGCAGTACCCTCGGGGGGCAATATGGCTACACCTTC.

The chain uses TRBV7-9 and TRBJ2-5, with TRBD2 identical over 9 bases. The CDR3 loop spans 17 amino acids. CDR1 SEHNR and CDR2 FQNEAQ come from the germline V gene (reference sequence). The junction had 13 bases not matched to a gene; V was cut back by 3 bases and J by 5 bases. The CDR3 sequence is CASSFLGIAGVRETQYF. Written as DNA, the CDR3 is TGTGCCAGCAGCTTTCTTGGGATAGCGGGAGTCAGGGAGACCCAGTACTTC.

This clone was observed once. Germline and junction disagree at one end, which may indicate a read error. The V and J genes are TRBV6-5 and TRBJ1-1; D may be TRBD1 (6 bases). The CDR3 runs to 11 residues. Per the germline V gene, CDR1 is MNHEY and CDR2 is SVGAGI. The CDR3 spells CASSRDTEDFF. The CDR3 DNA reads TGTGCCAGCAGTCGGGACACTGAAGATTTCTTT.

The chain employs TRBV19 and TRBJ1-5; TRBD1 is a possible D gene (5 bases). The V end was cut by 1 base, the J end by 7 bases, with 14 bases between. The germline CDR1 and CDR2 sequences are LNHDA and SQIVND (reference sequence). The CDR3 loop spans 15 amino acids. For the CDR3, the DNA is TGTGCCAGTAGTATAGGGCGGGGGTATGGCCAGCCCCAGCATTTT. Amino acids: CASSIGRGYGQPQHF. The full variable domain, its missing parts supplied by reference TRBV19 and TRBJ1-5, is DGGITQSPKYLFRKEGQNVTLSCEQNLNHDAMYWYRQDPGQGLRLIYYSQIVNDFQKGDIAEGYSVSREKKESFPLTVTSAQKNPTAFYLCASSIGRGYGQPQHFGDGTRLSIL.

V usage is TRBV27 and J usage is TRBJ2-7, with TRBD2 matching over 7 bases. The junction had 8 bases not matched to a gene; V was cut back by 3 bases and J by 3 bases. CDR1 and CDR2 from the germline V gene are MNHEY and SMNVEV (reference sequence). The CDR3 extends over 15 amino acids. This CDR3 is CASSLLAEKDYEQYF. CDR3 sequence (DNA): TGTGCCAGCAGTTTGCTAGCGGAAAAAGACTACGAGCAGTACTTC.

CDR3 DNA: TGTGCCCATGGGACAGGGATCTACGAGCAGTACTTC. Amino acid sequence: CAHGTGIYEQYF. This chain joins TRBV30 and TRBJ2-7; 9 bases line up with TRBD1. The ends lost 8 bases at V and 3 bases at J; junction bases unmatched: 5. CDR1 and CDR2 from the germline V gene are GTSNPN and SVGIG (reference sequence). This CDR3 is 12 amino acids long.

In regard to this clone: This CDR3 is also generated by other DNA sequences in the sample. The V call is TRBV14, the J call TRBJ1-1; D call uncertain. From germline, CDR1 is SGHDN and CDR2 FVKESK. V lost 4 bases, J lost 2 bases, and 11 bases lay in between. The CDR3 is made up of 14 amino acids. CDR3: CASSPRTGNTEAFF. CDR3 bases: TGTGCCAGCAGCCCCCGGACGGGAAACACTGAAGCTTTCTTT.

The DNA of the CDR3 is TGTGCCAGCAGCTTTTCAGTAGGAACGGAGGGCTACACCTTC. Translating it yields CASSFSVGTEGYTF. The chain has TRBV13 and TRBJ1-2; D not certain. Deletions cut 3 bases from V and 8 bases from J, with 16 bases between. Germline CDR1 PRHDT, CDR2 FYEKMQ (reference sequence). This CDR3 has 14 residues.

The chain is built from TRBV4-1 and TRBJ2-5; 10 bases are shared with TRBD1. The CDR3 has 15 residues. The V gene's germline CDR1 is MGHRA and CDR2 YSYEKL. With V trimmed by 2 bases and J by 7 bases, 7 bases remained unmatched. CDR3: CASSQSPGQGGTQYF. CDR3 sequence (DNA): TGCGCCAGCAGCCAATCACCAGGACAGGGGGGGACCCAGTACTTC.

This clone was seen a few times. The chain joins TRBV28 to TRBJ2-5; the D gene is possibly TRBD1 (5 bases). Germline CDR1 and CDR2: MDHEN and SYDVKM. CDR3 length: 14 amino acids. V was trimmed by 1 base and J by 2 bases, leaving 8 bases between them. CDR3 residues: CASSLSTAQETQYF. The CDR3 nucleotides read TGTGCCAGCAGTTTATCGACAGCGCAAGAGACCCAGTACTTC. The full variable domain, rest sourced from reference TRBV28 and TRBJ2-5, is DVKVTQSSRYLVKRTGEKVFLECVQDMDHENMFWYRQDPGLGLRLIYFSYDVKMKEKGDIPEGYSVSREKKERFSLILESASTNQTSMYLCASSLSTAQETQYFGPGTRLLVL.